The 8 T cell receptor beta chains below were found in one sample sequenced in a study of T cells after yellow fever vaccination (dated by TCRdb to the late 2010s). The library was made by 5' RACE. Reads for this sample came from an Illumina HiSeq 2500. TCRdb itself trimmed the public reads at Q25 with fastp, ran MiXCR and retained productive beta chains. Identical CDR3 protein sequences are pooled into one entry, listed with their most common genes and DNA. For this sample there are around 550,000 distinct CDR3 sequences; 15% to 20% appear just once. The ten largest clones capture over 11% of the sample. The treatment or condition label here, explained by the study, means: live attenuated yellow fever vaccine strain. Sequenced here: PBMCs, sampled 15 days after the yellow fever booster vaccination. The receptors stem from a young man who received the YFV17D yellow fever vaccine.

In this sample, this clonotype turned up many times. V usage is TRBV20-1 and J usage is TRBJ2-2, with D tentatively TRBD1 (6 bases). This CDR3 region has 13 residues. The germline V and J ends were trimmed by 7 bases and 2 bases, with 11 bases remaining between them. The V gene's germline CDR1 is DFQATT and CDR2 SNEGSKA (reference sequence). The CDR3 nucleotides read TGCAGTGGGACAGCGCTTAACACCGGGGAGCTGTTTTTT. Its protein product is CSGTALNTGELFF.

This sequence joins TRBV5-1 and TRBJ2-3; tentatively, D is TRBD1 (6 bases). With 0 bases removed from V and 2 bases from J, the gap between germline ends came to 13 bases. The CDR3 is made up of 16 amino acids. Germline assignment: CDR1 SGHRS and CDR2 YFSETQ. This CDR3 reads CASSLGQGMVTDTQYF. The CDR3 nucleotides are TGCGCCAGCAGCTTGGGTCAGGGGATGGTCACAGATACGCAGTATTTT.

The chain is built from TRBV5-1 and TRBJ2-1; possibly TRBD2 for D (5 bases). There are 14 residues in the CDR3. CDR1 is SGHRS and CDR2 is YFSETQ in the germline V gene. V shed 2 bases and J shed 2 bases, with 8 bases lying between them. The CDR3 sequence: CASSLAETYNEQFF. The CDR3 coding sequence is TGCGCCAGCAGCTTAGCGGAGACCTACAATGAGCAGTTCTTC.

This clonotype was counted many times. V is TRBV7-2 and J is TRBJ2-7, with D unclear. Germline CDR1 SGHTA, CDR2 FQGNSA. The length of the CDR3 is 14 residues. Trimming removed 1 base at V and 1 base at J, with 8 bases between. CDR3: CASSLEAHSYEQYF. The CDR3 DNA reads as TGTGCCAGCAGCTTAGAAGCCCATTCCTACGAGCAGTACTTC.

This clonotype was counted only a few times. The chain uses TRBV5-1 and TRBJ1-1; D remains unclear. This CDR3 region has 15 residues. The ends were cut back, 0 bases at V and 3 bases at J, with 12 bases in the middle. Germline assignment: CDR1 SGHRS and CDR2 YFSETQ. The CDR3 region is CASSLDTSWDTEAFF. CDR3 coding DNA: TGCGCCAGCAGCTTGGATACCTCATGGGACACTGAAGCTTTCTTT. Full variable domain (remainder filled in from reference TRBV5-1 and TRBJ1-1): KAGVTQTPRYLIKTRGQQVTLSCSPISGHRSVSWYQQTPGQGLQFLFEYFSETQRNKGNFPGRFSGRQFSNSRSEMNVSTLELGDSALYLCASSLDTSWDTEAFFGQGTRLTVV.

The genes are TRBV11-2 and TRBJ2-2; tentatively, D is TRBD2 (5 bases). Germline V gene lookup returns CDR1 SGHAT and CDR2 FQNNGV. The V gene lost 1 base and the J gene lost 6 bases, with 12 bases spanning the gap. The CDR3 totals 15 residues. CDR3 in amino acids: CASSLGASNAGELFF. CDR3 DNA: TGTGCCAGCAGCTTAGGTGCTAGCAACGCCGGGGAGCTGTTTTTT. Together with reference TRBV11-2 and TRBJ2-2, the CDR3 gives the full variable domain: EAGVAQSPRYKIIEKRQSVAFWCNPISGHATLYWYQQILGQGPKLLIQFQNNGVVDDSQLPKDRFSAERLKGVDSTLKIQPAKLEDSAVYLCASSLGASNAGELFFGEGSRLTVL.

In its sample, this clonotype was seen a few times. The J gene is TRBJ2-5, the V gene TRBV12-3 or TRBV12-4; 9 nucleotides match TRBD1. The CDR3 runs 15 residues. With 3 bases clipped from V and 0 bases from J, the junction kept 2 bases outside the gene matches. The CDR3 DNA sequence: TGTGCCAGCAGTTTGGGGGACAGGGACCAAGAGACCCAGTACTTC. It encodes CASSLGDRDQETQYF.

The V call is TRBV20-1, the J call TRBJ2-5; tentatively, D is TRBD2 (5 bases). From germline, CDR1 is DFQATT and CDR2 SNEGSKA (reference sequence). The CDR3 has 13 residues. V lost 7 bases and J 1 base, leaving 13 bases between the germline ends. The CDR3 region is CSGTDGLQETQYF. DNA for the CDR3: TGCAGTGGAACGGACGGACTCCAAGAGACCCAGTACTTC.